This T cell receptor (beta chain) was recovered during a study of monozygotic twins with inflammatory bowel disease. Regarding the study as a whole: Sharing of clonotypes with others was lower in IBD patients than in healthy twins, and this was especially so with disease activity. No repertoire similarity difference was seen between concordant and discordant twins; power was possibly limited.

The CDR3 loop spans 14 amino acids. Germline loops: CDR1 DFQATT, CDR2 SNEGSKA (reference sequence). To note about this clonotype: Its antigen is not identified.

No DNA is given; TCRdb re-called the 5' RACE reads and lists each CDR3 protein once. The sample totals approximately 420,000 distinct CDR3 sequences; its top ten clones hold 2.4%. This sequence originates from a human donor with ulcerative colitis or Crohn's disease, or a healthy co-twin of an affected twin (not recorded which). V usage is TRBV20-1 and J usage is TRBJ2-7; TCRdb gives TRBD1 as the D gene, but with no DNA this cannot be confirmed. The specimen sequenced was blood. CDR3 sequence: CSAPWGGSRYEQYF.